This T cell receptor beta chain was identified in a study of blood T cells in healthy people across ages. A second PCR, run for about 7 to 11 cycles, used a sample-barcoded 5' primer plus a J-beta primer mix. TCRdb fed the 5' RACE reads into MiXCR, producing one record per CDR3 protein. The table has 600,000 to 1,000,000 distinct CDR3 sequences, roughly 60% seen once. Only a few counts were recorded for this clonotype. V dropped 6 bases and J dropped 3; count of bases not matched to a gene: 6. The CDR3 runs 14 residues. Per the germline V gene, CDR1 is DFQATT and CDR2 is SNEGSKA (reference sequence). The sequence derives from a man aged 25 to 40 in good health. The J gene is TRBJ2-7, the V gene TRBV20-1, with 12 bases fitting TRBD2. The material sequenced was blood. The CDR3 here is CSATLAGGYYEQYF. CDR3 DNA: TGCAGTGCAACACTAGCGGGAGGATACTACGAGCAGTACTTC.